This T cell receptor beta chain was identified in a study of cytomegalovirus exposure and HLA in healthy donors. Study-level findings and limits: Rarity characterized most TCR sequences, yet some public TCRs appeared in many donors. In vitro data verified a few CMV-associated chains as specific for CMV antigens. Reports showed the classifier diagnosing cytomegalovirus status with high specificity and sensitivity.

A remark on this clone: The antigen is unknown.

Produced via immunoSEQ multiplex PCR; TCRdb's table is partial and in-frame only. The sample shows around 180,000 clones, 84% of them seen only once. Trimming left V 6 bases short and J 1 base short, with 12 bases between. The CDR3 length is 14 residues. Germline assignment: CDR1 MNHEY and CDR2 SMNVEV (reference sequence). While the first cohort had some 700 subjects, the donors belonged to the separate validation cohort of fewer than 150 subjects. The sample comprised PBMCs. The chain links TRBV27 to TRBJ1-1, with D perhaps matching TRBD1 (5 bases). This receptor was taken from a man between 18 and 35 years old in good health and CMV-seropositive. DNA for the CDR3: TGTGCCAGCAGCTCCGACAGCGAGAACACTGAAGCTTTCTTT. Its protein is CASSSDSENTEAFF.